The present T cell receptor (beta chain) was sequenced within a study of pediatric ulcerative colitis. The wider study: Most patients had pancolitis, and two had left-sided colitis.

This clone was seen once. Antigen: not known. Whole-study results and caveats: A couple of rectal CDR3 clonotypes occurred in all ulcerative colitis patients. Blood-rectal clonal overlap within each person was significantly higher in ulcerative colitis patients than controls.

Using immunoSEQ multiplex PCR, the repertoire was profiled, and TCRdb retains in-frame clones only, with some absent. The sample consists of around 37,000 clones, 65% to 85% of them appearing once. Germline CDR1 and CDR2: SGDLS and YYNGEE. The CDR3 is 13 amino acids. Trimming stripped 4 bases from V and 7 bases from J, with 9 bases between. One to two pinch biopsies were taken from the rectum during colonoscopy. Before the diagnostic colonoscopy, ulcerative colitis patients were free of immunosuppressive medication. Material: gut tissue. This clonotype was obtained from a boy younger than 18 with severe ulcerative colitis. J is TRBJ1-6 and V is TRBV9; D ambiguous. The CDR3 reads CASSRLKNSPLHF. CDR3 DNA: TGTGCCAGCAGCCGACTCAAAAATTCACCCCTCCACTTT.